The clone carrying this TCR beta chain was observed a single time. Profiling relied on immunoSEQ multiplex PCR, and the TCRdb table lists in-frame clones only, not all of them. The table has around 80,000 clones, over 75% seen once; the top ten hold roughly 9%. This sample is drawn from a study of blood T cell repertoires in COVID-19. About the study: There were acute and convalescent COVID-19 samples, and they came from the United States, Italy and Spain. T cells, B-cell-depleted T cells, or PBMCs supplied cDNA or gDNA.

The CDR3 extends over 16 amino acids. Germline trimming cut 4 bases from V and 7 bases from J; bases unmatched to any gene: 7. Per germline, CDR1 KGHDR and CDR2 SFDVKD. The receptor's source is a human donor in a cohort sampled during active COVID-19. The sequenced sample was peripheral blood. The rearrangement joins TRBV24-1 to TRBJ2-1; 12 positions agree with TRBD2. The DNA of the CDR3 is TGTGCCACCAGTGACCTGACTAGCGGGAGTATTAATGAGCAGTTCTTC. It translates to CATSDLTSGSINEQFF.